Sequencing of this T cell receptor beta chain was carried out in a study of CD8 T cells in Susac syndrome. After removal of 0 bases from V and 8 bases from J, the junction contained 1 base not matched to a gene. This CDR3 spans 13 amino acids. Germline V gene data show CDR1 as WNHNN and CDR2 as SYGVQD (reference sequence). Overall study findings and caveats: The TCR sequencing and HLA analysis in the study involved a relatively small number of individuals, as the study acknowledged.

It was with random hexamers that about 0.45 to 1 ug RNA was reverse transcribed. The authors amplified TCR beta CDR3 across 54 Vbeta and 13 Jbeta using immunoSEQ multiplex PCR. In TCRdb, the immunoSEQ multiplex PCR reads were re-called with MiXCR into one record per CDR3 protein. The sample lists some 110,000 distinct CDR3 sequences; around 94% were seen once. Worth noting for this clonotype: Its antigen is not identified.

Matched for age and sex, the controls were healthy donors. This chain connects TRBV10-1 to TRBJ1-2; 9 nucleotides agree with TRBD1. The receptor was derived from a human donor in good health. Sequenced: CD4+ T cells from PBMCs. The CDR3 DNA reads TGCGCCAGCAGTGAGTCGGACAGGGGAGGCTACACCTTC. Translated, it gives CASSESDRGGYTF.